This entry describes one T cell receptor beta chain. This record belongs to a study of T-cell reconstitution after alpha-beta-depleted transplantation in children. Unique molecular identifiers were built into the TCRbeta library. MiXCR was run by TCRdb on the PCR reads, yielding one entry per CDR3 protein. In the table there are about 640,000 distinct CDR3 sequences, approximately 17% of which are singletons. CDR3 size: 14 residues. Trimming removed 1 base from V and 0 bases from J, with 10 bases in between. Germline V gene lookup returns CDR1 DFQATT and CDR2 SNEGSKA (reference sequence). The source material was PBMCs from the stem cell graft donor, sampled from the stem cell graft. This sequence joins TRBV20-1 and TRBJ2-7; tentative D call: TRBD1 (6 bases). This clonotype was sampled from a human donor who donated a stem cell graft to a child with acute myeloid leukemia. Written as DNA, the CDR3 is TGCAGTGCTAGAGGTCAGGGGAGCTCCTACGAGCAGTACGTC. Its translation: CSARGQGSSYEQYV.